These T cell receptor beta chains were read from a single sample in a study of CD8 T cells in Susac syndrome. TCRdb reanalysed the immunoSEQ multiplex PCR reads using MiXCR and keeps one entry per CDR3 protein. The sample has more than 150,000 distinct CDR3 sequences; under 97% are singletons. The sequencing input was CD4+ T cells from PBMCs. These receptors were obtained from a human donor with Susac syndrome. Each CDR3 is given with its conserved first and last residue. D genes are given only for firm matches. Only some rows state a clone size, as once, few, many or a class for expanded clones.

j_call | v_call | d_call | cdr3_length | clone_size | cdr3_nt | cdr3_aa
TRBJ1-1 | TRBV29-1 | - | 15 | - | TGCAGCTGCAGTGCCGGGATGGGAATGAACACTGAAGCTTTCTTT | CSCSAGMGMNTEAFF
TRBJ1-2 | TRBV9 | TRBD1 | 16 | - | TGTGCCAGCAGCGTAGGGGACAGGGGAGCTAACTATGGCTACACCTTC | CASSVGDRGANYGYTF
TRBJ1-5 | TRBV5-1 | - | 15 | - | TGCGCCAGCAGCTTGGGATCTGGGTTAGATCAACCCCAGCATTTT | CASSLGSGLDQPQHF
TRBJ2-3 | TRBV7-2 | TRBD2 | 15 | - | TGTGCCAGCAGAACCGGGACTAGCGATGCAGATACGCAGTATTTT | CASRTGTSDADTQYF
TRBJ1-2 | TRBV15 | - | 13 | - | TGTGCCACCAGCAGAGACAGGGGACAAGGCTACACCTTC | CATSRDRGQGYTF
TRBJ1-2 | TRBV12-3/TRBV12-4 | - | 12 | - | TGTGCCAGCCATAGGGTTCCGGATGGCTACACCTTC | CASHRVPDGYTF
TRBJ1-2 | TRBV5-6 | TRBD1 | 14 | - | TGTGCCAGCACCGAGGGGACAGGGGACTATGGCTACACCTTC | CASTEGTGDYGYTF
TRBJ1-2 | TRBV19 | - | 14 | once | TGTGCCAGTAGTATGGTTGAGGGGATAGATGGCTACACCTTC | CASSMVEGIDGYTF
TRBJ2-6 | TRBV7-6 | - | 14 | - | TGTGCCAGCAGCTTAGAACTAGCAACCAACGTCCTGACTTTC | CASSLELATNVLTF
TRBJ2-2 | TRBV20-1 | - | 12 | - | TGCAGTGCTAAGGGGAACACCGGGGAGCTGTTTTTT | CSAKGNTGELFF
TRBJ1-5 | TRBV18 | TRBD1 | 16 | - | TGTGCCAGCTCACCACTAGGGACAGGGGGCAATCAGCCCCAGCATTTT | CASSPLGTGGNQPQHF
TRBJ1-1 | TRBV7-8 | - | 13 | - | TGTGCCAGCAGCTTTGGTGGGAACACTGAAGCTTTCTTT | CASSFGGNTEAFF
TRBJ1-1 | TRBV9 | - | 13 | - | TGTGCCAGCAGCGTAGTTCCGACAGGAGAAGCTTTCTTT | CASSVVPTGEAFF
TRBJ1-1 | TRBV30 | - | 11 | - | TGTGCCTGGAGTGGGGGGGGGACCGCTTTCTTT | CAWSGGGTAFF
TRBJ1-5 | TRBV29-1 | - | 14 | - | TGCAGCGTCGCACAGGAAAATAGCAATCAGCCCCAGCATTTT | CSVAQENSNQPQHF
TRBJ2-7 | TRBV29-1 | - | 13 | - | TGCAGCGTTGTGAGACAGGGAGGGAACGAGCAGTACTTC | CSVVRQGGNEQYF
TRBJ2-2 | TRBV20-1 | TRBD2 | 14 | - | TGCAGTGCTAGACCCGGGGGGTACACCGGGGAGCTGTTTTTT | CSARPGGYTGELFF
TRBJ2-3 | TRBV6-6 | - | 14 | - | TGTGCCAGCAGTTACTTGGGACGCACAGATACGCAGTATTTT | CASSYLGRTDTQYF